This T cell receptor (beta chain) comes out of a study of a mutant IDH1 vaccine in newly diagnosed glioma. Study at large: Patients' prior therapy spanned radiotherapy, temozolomide, or both; most underwent both. Study-wide points: Induction of immune responses by the vaccine occurred in 85% to 95% of patients. Apparently, pseudoprogression bore no relation to changes among the top peripheral T cell clonotypes.

Produced via immunoSEQ multiplex PCR; TCRdb's table is partial and in-frame only. The profile covers about 88,000 clones, with roughly four fifths appearing a single time and 5.3% taken by the ten largest. Specified time point: baseline, week 1 (first vaccination visit). Specified treatment: pre-vaccination baseline after standard-of-care therapy. Each donor presented with a new WHO grade 3 or 4 astrocytoma that tested IDH1-mutant and showed ATRX loss. The CDR3 runs 13 residues. From germline, CDR1 is MGHRA and CDR2 YSYEKL. J was trimmed by 8 bases and V by 4 bases; bases with no gene match: 7. As concerns this clone: What it recognizes is unknown.

The genes are TRBV4-1 and TRBJ1-2, with 7 bases that match TRBD1. Here the sequenced sample was PBMCs, taken from a glioma patient treated with radiotherapy, temozolomide or both. This sequence originates from a man aged 35-49 years with glioma. Some clones in this sample may be carry-over from other donors' samples. The DNA of the CDR3 is TGCGCCAGCAGCCCGGGACAGATATACGGCTACACCTTC. Translating it yields CASSPGQIYGYTF.